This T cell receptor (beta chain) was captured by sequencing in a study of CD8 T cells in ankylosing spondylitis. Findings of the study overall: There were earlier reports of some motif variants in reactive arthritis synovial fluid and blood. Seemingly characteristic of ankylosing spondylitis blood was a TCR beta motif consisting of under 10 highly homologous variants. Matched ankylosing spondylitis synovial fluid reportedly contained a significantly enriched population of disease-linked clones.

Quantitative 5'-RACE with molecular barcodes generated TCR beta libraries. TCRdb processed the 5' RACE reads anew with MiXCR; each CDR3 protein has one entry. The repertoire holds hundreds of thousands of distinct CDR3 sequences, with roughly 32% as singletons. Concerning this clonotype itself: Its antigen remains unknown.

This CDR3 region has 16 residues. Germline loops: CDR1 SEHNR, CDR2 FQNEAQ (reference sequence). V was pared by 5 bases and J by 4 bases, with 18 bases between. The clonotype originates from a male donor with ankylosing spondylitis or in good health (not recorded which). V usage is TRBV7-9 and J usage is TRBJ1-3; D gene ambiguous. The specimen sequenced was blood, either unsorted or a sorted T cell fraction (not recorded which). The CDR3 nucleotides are TGTGCCAGCAGCCCTCCGTTTACCGCGAAGGGAAACACCATATATTTT. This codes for CASSPPFTAKGNTIYF.